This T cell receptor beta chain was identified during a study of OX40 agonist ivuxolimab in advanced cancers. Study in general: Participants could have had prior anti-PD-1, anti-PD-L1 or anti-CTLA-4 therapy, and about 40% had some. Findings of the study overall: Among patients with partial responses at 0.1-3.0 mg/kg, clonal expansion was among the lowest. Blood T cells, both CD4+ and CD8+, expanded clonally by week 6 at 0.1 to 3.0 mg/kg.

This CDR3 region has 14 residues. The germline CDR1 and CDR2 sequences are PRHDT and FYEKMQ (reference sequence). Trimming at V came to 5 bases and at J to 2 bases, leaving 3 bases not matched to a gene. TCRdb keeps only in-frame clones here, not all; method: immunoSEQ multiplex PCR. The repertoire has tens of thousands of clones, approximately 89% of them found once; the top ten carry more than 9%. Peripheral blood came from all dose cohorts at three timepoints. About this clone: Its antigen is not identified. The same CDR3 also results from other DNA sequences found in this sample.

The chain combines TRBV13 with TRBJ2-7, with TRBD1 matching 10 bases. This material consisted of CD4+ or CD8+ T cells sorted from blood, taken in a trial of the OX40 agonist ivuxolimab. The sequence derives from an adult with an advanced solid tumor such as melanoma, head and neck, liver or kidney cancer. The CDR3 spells CASSPGQGAYEQYF. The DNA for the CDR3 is TGTGCCAGCAGCCCCGGACAGGGGGCCTACGAGCAGTACTTC.